The following is a T cell receptor beta chain sequence with its context. Its cognate antigen has yet to be identified. Within one base of it there is no much larger clone, and no base qualities were kept. The meaning of the sample's time point label: pretreatment peripheral blood. The Qiagen DNeasy Blood extraction kit was used to purify genomic DNA from total PBMCs and tumor samples. Collected pretreatment and during treatment, PBMCs were isolated and stored as previously described. This sample stems from a study of PD-L1 blockade in urothelial cancer (dated by TCRdb to the late 2010s). About the full investigation: About 85% of the roughly 29 patients were males with bladder-origin urothelial cancer, and 18 of 29 reported a prior smoking history. Pretreatment blood TCR-seq was available for under 35 patients, at least one posttreatment blood collection was obtained for around 25 patients, and tumor TCR-seq was available for around 25 patients. In the same patients, pretreatment tumors underwent whole exome sequencing and RNA sequencing in addition to TCR sequencing. An exploratory multi-omic analysis was conducted of the somatic, immune and clinical correlates of response to PD-L1 blockade with atezolizumab in urothelial cancer. An ECOG performance status of 0 or 1 was recorded for the patients, and 0 to 3 prior chemotherapy regimens had been received by the patients. Blood samples gave a median of about 130,000 T cells and tens of thousands of unique TCRs, with a median clonality of around 0.08. Blood samples were analyzed 3 weeks after the start of treatment (second dose) and 6 weeks after the start of treatment. Eight to ten patients achieved durable clinical benefit and some 21 did not. Pretreatment tumor samples and matched peripheral blood, collected serially before and after atezolizumab treatment, underwent TCR sequencing. Durable clinical benefit was defined as progression-free survival longer than 6 months, and TCR features were also tested against progression-free and overall survival. Paper-wide results and their limitations: Because of the small sample size (n ≈ 31) and the many exploratory analyses performed, the results are intended to be regarded as hypothesis-generating. A pretreatment peripheral blood TCR clonality below the median was linked to improved progression-free and overall survival. Patients with durable benefit showed greater expansion of tumor-associated TCR clones in peripheral blood 3 weeks after starting treatment (n = 22, p = 0.022).

Synthetic TCR analog templates were spiked into each PCR to estimate absolute template abundance from read counts. The immunoSEQ assay used bias-controlled V and J gene primers to amplify TCRbeta CDR3 regions from genomic DNA. Sequencing of rearranged TCRbeta segments was performed at approximately 20X coverage. For the original study's pipeline: Sequencing errors were corrected by clustering and CDR3s were annotated against IMGT to assign V, D and J genes. Downstream analyses used only productive TCRbeta rearrangements, leaving out any out-of-frame or stop-codon sequences. Clonality was computed as one minus Shannon entropy normalized by the log of the number of unique productive sequences. Fisher's exact test with Benjamini-Hochberg correction, using a cutoff of adjusted p below 0.01, was how clones that differed between time points or between blood and tumor were identified. TCRdb re-hosts the immuneACCESS table, in-frame sequences only. Its copies lack some clones; in the studies checked, an unresolved V gene accounts for under half of them, and the cause for the rest is not known. V, J and clone size reflect that table, while D and trimming were determined from the DNA. The sample table holds roughly 40,000 clones, of which about 88% were seen once. Of the sample, roughly 25% falls within the top ten clones.

Based on the germline V gene, the CDR1 and CDR2 sequences are SGHRS and YFSETQ. Germline trimming: 1 base from V, 5 bases from J; junction bases outside gene matches: 7. From the cysteine through the phenylalanine, the CDR3 covers 16 amino acids. The entry retains the CDR3 DNA only, 48 bases that are in frame from base 1. This chain is built from TRBV5-1 and TRBJ2-1, with 9 bases matching TRBD2. The sequence was obtained from a donor aged 40 or older with urothelial cancer. Sequencing was performed on PBMCs, taken around atezolizumab (anti-PD-L1) treatment. The bases are TGCGCCAGCAGCTTGCTGGGGACTAGCCGCCACAATGAGCAGTTCTTC. It is translated as CASSLLGTSRHNEQFF.